The source of this T cell receptor (beta chain) is a study of blood T cell repertoires in COVID-19. Turning to the study itself: The United States, Italy and Spain provided the acute and convalescent COVID-19 samples. The cDNA or gDNA used as material had been derived from T cells, B-cell-depleted T cells, or PBMCs.

Authors' methods: Reference gene primer amplification yielded estimated nucleated cell counts. Sequencing was performed with immunoSEQ multiplex PCR; in TCRdb, only in-frame clones are kept and a portion is missing. V, J and clone size are those of that table, while D and trimming were read from the DNA. The sample holds some 200,000 clones, over 60% seen once. Per germline, CDR1 LGHDT and CDR2 YNNKEL (reference sequence). The CDR3 is made up of 14 amino acids. V was shortened by 0 bases and J by 2 bases, with 8 bases between the two germline ends. The sample taken for sequencing was peripheral blood. The TCR originated in a woman aged 70-85 years with acute or convalescent COVID-19. The rearrangement links TRBV3-1 (or the pseudogene TRBV3-2) to TRBJ2-7, with a tentative D call TRBD2 (6 bases). CDR3 nucleotides: TGTGCCAGCAGCCAAGACGGGGGAACCTACGAGCAGTACTTC. Its translation is CASSQDGGTYEQYF.